These 17 T cell receptor beta chains came from one sample sequenced in a study of blood T cell repertoires in COVID-19. Sequencing used immunoSEQ multiplex PCR; TCRdb keeps in-frame clones, though not all of them. The sample lists 80,000 to 95,000 clones; roughly 76% were seen once. The sample was peripheral blood. These TCRs come from a woman older than 75 with active or convalescent COVID-19.

The V and J genes are TRBV7-2 and TRBJ2-5, with 11 bases matching TRBD2. This CDR3 is 16 amino acids long. The V and J ends lost 7 bases and 5 bases, in that order; junction bases with no gene match: 12. The germline V gene encodes CDR1 SGHTA and CDR2 FQGNSA. The CDR3 spells CASNPLAGGAGETQYF. The DNA of the CDR3 is TGTGCCAGCAACCCGTTAGCGGGGGGGGCCGGTGAGACCCAGTACTTC.

The V call is TRBV5-1, the J call TRBJ2-3; D remains ambiguous. Trimming pared 5 bases from V and 0 bases from J, leaving 13 bases between. Germline V CDR1 and CDR2: SGHRS, YFSETQ. The CDR3 consists of 15 residues. Here the CDR3 DNA reads TGCGCCAGCAGGCGGCTCGGTCTGAGCACAGATACGCAGTATTTT. Its translation is CASRRLGLSTDTQYF.

V is TRBV7-9 and J is TRBJ1-4; TRBD1 agrees at 8 bases. The CDR3 has 17 amino acids. Germline CDR1 is SEHNR and CDR2 is FQNEAQ (reference sequence). The V and J ends lost 5 bases and 7 bases, in that order; junction bases with no gene match: 15. CDR3 sequence reads: CASSPLSTGTGGEKLFF. CDR3 DNA sequence: TGTGCCAGCAGCCCCCTGAGCACCGGGACAGGAGGTGAAAAACTGTTTTTT.

J is TRBJ1-5 and V is TRBV7-9, with D perhaps TRBD1 (5 bases). Germline loops: CDR1 SEHNR, CDR2 FQNEAQ (reference sequence). Between the trimmed V and J ends, which lost 1 base and 13 bases, there was a span of 20 bases. The CDR3 consists of 15 residues. The CDR3 nucleotides read TGTGCCAGCAGCTTAGGGGAGGGGCGCACCGGGCGTCAGCATTTT. Translated, it gives CASSLGEGRTGRQHF.

This clone was detected many times. V usage is TRBV6-2 or TRBV6-3 and J usage is TRBJ2-3; 10 nucleotides line up with TRBD2. Germline V gene data show CDR1 as MNHEY and CDR2 as SVGEGT. The CDR3 length is 16 residues. J gave up 7 bases and V 5 bases, and 12 bases lay outside the gene matches. DNA for the CDR3: TGTGCCAGCAGTCTGCTTCCTAGCGGGGGACCAAATACGCAGTATTTT. It codes for CASSLLPSGGPNTQYF.

Note on this clone: The junction departs from germline at one end; a sequencing error may be responsible. The same CDR3 is also encoded by other DNA sequences in this sample. The gene calls are TRBV2 and TRBJ1-2; 7 nucleotides match TRBD1. CDR3 length: 14 residues. Germline V gene sequence: CDR1 SNHLY, CDR2 FYNNEI. This chain's CDR3 is CASSEETGAYGYTF. The CDR3 nucleotides are TGTGCCAGCAGCGAAGAAACAGGGGCCTATGGCTACACCTTC. The full variable domain, with the rest looked up from reference TRBV2 and TRBJ1-2, is EPEVTQTPSHQVTQMGQEVILRCVPISNHLYFYWYRQILGQKVEFLVSFYNNEISEKSEIFDDQFSVERPDGSNFTLKIRSTKLEDSAMYFCASSEETGAYGYTFGSGTRLTVV.

The CDR3 loop is CASSQAVVGGGEDTQYF. The CDR3 DNA sequence: TGCGCCAGCAGCCAAGCGGTCGTAGGCGGGGGAGAGGATACGCAGTATTTT. This sequence joins TRBV4-3 and TRBJ2-3; TRBD2 agrees at 7 bases. The length of the CDR3 is 17 residues. Germline loops: CDR1 LGHNA, CDR2 YSLEER. Trimming removed 1 base from V and 6 bases from J; junction bases left unmatched: 13.

The V gene is TRBV28, the J gene TRBJ2-7; possibly TRBD2 for D (6 bases). Trimming shortened V by 3 bases and J by 4 bases, and 22 bases separated the two germline ends. CDR3 length equals 17 residues. Germline V gene lookup returns CDR1 MDHEN and CDR2 SYDVKM. The CDR3 region is CASSFFGLNEEGYEQYF. The DNA of the CDR3 is TGTGCCAGCAGTTTTTTTGGGCTCAACGAGGAGGGATACGAGCAGTACTTC.

The rearrangement links TRBV7-2 to TRBJ1-3; 9 positions agree with TRBD1. The CDR3 totals 15 residues. Germline CDR1 is SGHTA and CDR2 is FQGNSA. The trim removed 3 bases at V and 3 bases at J, leaving 3 bases unmatched. DNA of the CDR3: TGTGCCAGCAGCTTGGGGACAGGGTATGGAAACACCATATATTTT. Translation: CASSLGTGYGNTIYF.

The rearrangement links TRBV18 to TRBJ1-2, with D tentatively TRBD1 (6 bases). Germline assignment: CDR1 KGHSH and CDR2 LQKENI. This CDR3 spans 13 amino acids. The V and J ends lost 2 bases and 8 bases respectively, with 12 bases between them. The CDR3 reads CASSPTQGGGYTF. The DNA of the CDR3 is TGTGCCAGCTCACCAACACAGGGTGGGGGCTACACCTTC.

The chain recombines TRBV5-1 with TRBJ1-6; D gene unclear. This CDR3 is built from 13 residues. The germline gives CDR1 SGHRS, CDR2 YFSETQ. V shed 6 bases and J shed 5 bases, with 9 bases lying between them. In nucleotides, the CDR3 is TGCGCCAGCACCCCGGGAGATAATTCACCCCTCCACTTT. It encodes CASTPGDNSPLHF.

V usage is TRBV6-5 and J usage is TRBJ2-3; 8 bases map to TRBD1. The CDR3 has 15 amino acids. CDR1 and CDR2 from the germline V gene are MNHEY and SVGAGI. Trimming took 7 bases from V and 0 from J; bases not matched to a gene: 6. CDR3 bases: TGTGCCAGCATCAATGACAGGGGTAGCACAGATACGCAGTATTTT. It yields the protein CASINDRGSTDTQYF.

With regard to this clone: The DNA is omitted, as the CDR3 cannot be located on it reliably, and the CDR3 follows TCRdb's listing. The chain uses TRBV5-1 and TRBJ2-5; whether TRBD2, the table's D call, matches the DNA was not checked. The CDR3 is 16 residues long, counting both termini. Per germline, CDR1 SGHRS and CDR2 YFSETQ. This CDR3 reads CASSYTFGKGRETQYF.

This clone was counted between two and nine times. The rearrangement uses TRBV19 and TRBJ1-1; D gene uncertain. The germline V and J ends were trimmed by 7 bases and 4 bases, with 16 bases remaining between them. CDR3 length: 14 residues. Per germline, CDR1 LNHDA and CDR2 SQIVND (reference sequence). The chain's CDR3 is CASMKYRGTTEAFF. The CDR3 nucleotides are TGTGCCAGTATGAAATATCGGGGAACCACTGAAGCTTTCTTT.

This clone has more than one count but fewer than ten. V usage is TRBV7-9 and J usage is TRBJ2-7, with TRBD1 matching over 7 bases. Per the germline V gene, CDR1 is SEHNR and CDR2 is FQNEAQ (reference sequence). V lost 5 bases, J lost 2 bases, and 6 bases stayed unmatched. The CDR3 covers 14 residues. CDR3 DNA: TGTGCCAGCAGCCACACAGGGGAAACCTACGAGCAGTACTTC. Residues: CASSHTGETYEQYF. The variable domain in full, with the rest retrieved from reference TRBV7-9 and TRBJ2-7, is DTGVSQNPRHKITKRGQNVTFRCDPISEHNRLYWYRQTLGQGPEFLTYFQNEAQLEKSRLLSDRFSAERPKGSFSTLEIQRTEQGDSAMYLCASSHTGETYEQYFGPGTRLTVT.

The chain uses TRBV2 and TRBJ2-7, with D maybe TRBD1 (6 bases). The V gene's germline CDR1 is SNHLY and CDR2 FYNNEI. The CDR3 loop spans 13 amino acids. The V end lost 4 bases, the J end lost 4 bases, and 11 bases lay between the germline ends. The CDR3, as DNA: TGTGCCAGCAGTGGGACAGACGGTTACGAGCAGTACTTC. It codes for CASSGTDGYEQYF.

On this clone: Within the sample, other DNA sequences also encode this same CDR3. The CDR3 nucleotides are TGTGCCAGCAGCTTAGGTGCAGGGTCCTACGAGCAGTACTTC. This gives the protein CASSLGAGSYEQYF. The rearrangement joins TRBV11-2 to TRBJ2-7, with D perhaps TRBD1 (5 bases). The CDR3 consists of 14 residues. Trimming took 1 base from V and 1 from J, leaving 8 bases between them. The germline V gene encodes CDR1 SGHAT and CDR2 FQNNGV.